Reported below is one T cell receptor (beta chain). The germline gives CDR1 SGHTA, CDR2 FQGNSA. There are 14 residues in the CDR3. Trimming removed 6 bases from V and 4 bases from J; junction bases left unmatched: 5. This record belongs to a study of preoperative IRX-2 immunotherapy in early breast cancer. TCRdb's table, derived via immunoSEQ multiplex PCR, lists solely in-frame clones and lacks some. The repertoire consists of 43,000 or so clones, with less than 95% occurring once and the leading ten covering more than 1.5%. Noted treatment: preoperative locoregional IRX-2 cytokine immunotherapy. Patients received preoperative, locoregional IRX-2 cytokine immunotherapy in a phase Ib study.

J is TRBJ2-5 and V is TRBV7-2; 10 bases align to TRBD2. This TCR derives from a human donor with breast cancer. Here the sequenced sample was tumor tissue, taken after IRX-2 immunotherapy. Here the CDR3 DNA reads TGTGCCAGCAGTAGGCTAGCGGGGGTAGAGACCCAGTACTTC. It specifies CASSRLAGVETQYF. The full variable domain, in which reference TRBV7-2 and TRBJ2-5 provide the parts outside the CDR3, is GAGVSQSPSNKVTEKGKDVELRCDPISGHTALYWYRQSLGQGLEFLIYFQGNSAPDKSGLPSDRFSAERTGGSVSTLTIQRTQQEDSAVYLCASSRLAGVETQYFGPGTRLLVL.